Following are 27 T cell receptor beta chains from one sample sequenced in a study of CD8 T cells in ankylosing spondylitis. Points from the study as a whole: One TCR beta motif, made up of roughly eight highly homologous variants, appeared characteristic of ankylosing spondylitis blood.

TCRdb recomputed calls from the 5' RACE reads with MiXCR, one row per CDR3 protein. The repertoire holds 700,000 to 850,000 distinct CDR3 sequences, with approximately 12% as singletons. What these receptors recognize is not known. Sequenced material: blood, either unsorted or a sorted T cell fraction (not recorded which). The receptors shown here come from a male donor with ankylosing spondylitis.

The rearrangement uses TRBV24-1 and TRBJ1-5; 8 bases are a match to TRBD1. V lost 9 bases and J lost 7; bases outside the gene matches: 4. From germline, CDR1 is KGHDR and CDR2 SFDVKD. CDR3 length equals 12 residues. CDR3 residues: CATGTGGQPQHF. CDR3 DNA sequence: TGTGCCACCGGGACAGGCGGACAGCCCCAGCATTTT.

There are many counts of this clonotype. The rearrangement links TRBV5-1 to TRBJ1-6; D not certain. Germline lookup yields CDR1 SGHRS and CDR2 YFSETQ. The CDR3 is 12 amino acids. Trimming pared 5 bases from V and 7 bases from J, leaving 7 bases between. CDR3 nucleotide sequence: TGCGCCAGCAGTAAGGAGAATTCACCCCTCCACTTT. Protein product: CASSKENSPLHF. The complete variable domain, with remaining parts taken from reference TRBV5-1 and TRBJ1-6, reads KAGVTQTPRYLIKTRGQQVTLSCSPISGHRSVSWYQQTPGQGLQFLFEYFSETQRNKGNFPGRFSGRQFSNSRSEMNVSTLELGDSALYLCASSKENSPLHFGNGTRLTVT.

This clonotype was counted ten times or more. The V and J genes are TRBV20-1 and TRBJ2-5; 7 bases map to TRBD1. The CDR3 runs to 13 residues. J was trimmed by 5 bases and V by 6 bases; bases with no gene match: 9. Germline V gene lookup returns CDR1 DFQATT and CDR2 SNEGSKA (reference sequence). CDR3 protein: CSAGRGQRETQYF. The DNA for the CDR3 is TGCAGTGCGGGAAGGGGGCAAAGGGAGACCCAGTACTTC.

This clonotype was counted a few times. This chain's CDR3 is CSAKPGLNQPQHF. The CDR3 coding sequence is TGCAGTGCAAAGCCCGGGCTCAATCAGCCCCAGCATTTT. The chain couples TRBV20-1 to TRBJ1-5, with unresolved D. The CDR3 spans 13 residues. The ends were cut back, 6 bases at V and 3 bases at J, with 12 bases in the middle. In germline, CDR1 is DFQATT, CDR2 SNEGSKA (reference sequence).

The sample holds a few counts of this clonotype. This chain joins TRBV4-3 and TRBJ1-2; D gene unclear. The CDR3 is 13 amino acids. Germline V gene lookup returns CDR1 LGHNA and CDR2 YSLEER. The ends were cut back, 1 base at V and 5 bases at J, with 8 bases in the middle. The CDR3 DNA sequence: TGCGCCAGCAGCCAAGGCTCAACGTATGGCTACACCTTC. Translated, it gives CASSQGSTYGYTF.

This clonotype was detected only a few times. The chain's CDR3 is CASKKLSGTGGSGYTF. DNA of the CDR3: TGCGCCAGCAAAAAGCTTTCGGGGACAGGGGGCTCTGGCTACACCTTC. This rearrangement joins TRBV5-1 to TRBJ1-2, with TRBD1 matching over 12 bases. Looked up from germline, CDR1 is SGHRS and CDR2 is YFSETQ. The length of the CDR3 is 16 residues. V gave up 6 bases and J gave up 7 bases; unmatched junction bases: 13. The whole variable domain, remainder taken from reference TRBV5-1 and TRBJ1-2, is KAGVTQTPRYLIKTRGQQVTLSCSPISGHRSVSWYQQTPGQGLQFLFEYFSETQRNKGNFPGRFSGRQFSNSRSEMNVSTLELGDSALYLCASKKLSGTGGSGYTFGSGTRLTVV.

V and J are TRBV6-5 and TRBJ2-7; TRBD1 might be the D (5 bases). CDR3 length: 15 residues. Trimming removed 1 base at V and 5 bases at J, with 15 bases between. CDR1 MNHEY and CDR2 SVGAGI come from the germline V gene. The CDR3 region has the DNA TGTGCCAGCAGTTACTGGCAGGGCGGTGAAGACGAGCAGTACTTC. Its protein is CASSYWQGGEDEQYF.

The chain links TRBV5-6 to TRBJ1-1; D is uncertain. Trimming removed 1 base from V and 4 bases from J, with 11 bases in between. This CDR3 has 14 amino acids. Per the germline V gene, CDR1 is SGHDT and CDR2 is YYEEEE. CDR3 DNA: TGTGCCAGCAGCTTGAACCGCCGGAGCACTGAAGCTTTCTTT. Residues: CASSLNRRSTEAFF.

The rearrangement links TRBV20-1 to TRBJ2-5; TRBD1 is a possible D gene (6 bases). V lost 3 bases, J lost 4 bases, and 15 bases lay in between. Germline V gene data show CDR1 as DFQATT and CDR2 as SNEGSKA (reference sequence). There are 14 residues in the CDR3. CDR3 protein: CSARTRGARETQYF. The CDR3 coding sequence is TGCAGTGCTAGGACCAGGGGCGCCAGAGAGACCCAGTACTTC.

The rearrangement uses TRBV20-1 and TRBJ1-1; unclear D gene. Looked up from germline, CDR1 is DFQATT and CDR2 is SNEGSKA (reference sequence). The CDR3 covers 13 residues. Trimming pared 5 bases from V and 0 bases from J, leaving 10 bases between. The CDR3 sequence: CSAATVLNTEAFF. The CDR3 coding sequence is TGCAGTGCTGCAACAGTGCTGAACACTGAAGCTTTCTTT.

This clonotype was observed many times. The chain links TRBV10-3 to TRBJ2-1, with 9 bases fitting TRBD2. Per the germline V gene, CDR1 is ENHRY and CDR2 is SYGVKD. CDR3 length equals 11 residues. J gave up 10 bases and V 10 bases, and 5 bases lay outside the gene matches. The CDR3 protein is CATQREEEQFF. The CDR3, as DNA: TGTGCCACCCAGCGGGAGGAGGAGCAGTTCTTC.

CDR3 in amino acids: CASSLASGRAGEQFF. The DNA of the CDR3 is TGCGCCAGCAGCTTGGCTAGCGGGAGGGCCGGTGAGCAGTTCTTC. V and J are TRBV5-1 and TRBJ2-1; 12 nucleotides agree with TRBD2. Per germline, CDR1 SGHRS and CDR2 YFSETQ. J gave up 9 bases and V 0 bases, and 4 bases lay outside the gene matches. This CDR3 contains 15 residues.

CDR3 residues: CASSQDWQGYEQYF. As DNA, the CDR3 is TGTGCCAGCAGCCAAGATTGGCAGGGCTACGAGCAGTACTTC. This sequence joins TRBV3-1 and TRBJ2-7; D might be TRBD1 (5 bases). V lost 0 bases and J 3 bases, leaving 9 bases between the germline ends. Per germline, CDR1 LGHDT and CDR2 YNNKEL (reference sequence). CDR3 length: 14 amino acids.

The chain is built from TRBV10-3 and TRBJ2-6; D is unresolved. There are 13 residues in the CDR3. Germline V gene lookup returns CDR1 ENHRY and CDR2 SYGVKD. V lost 10 bases, J lost 0 bases, and 7 bases lay in between. CDR3 residues: CATQSSGANVLTF. CDR3 sequence (DNA): TGTGCCACCCAGAGCTCTGGGGCCAACGTCCTGACTTTC.

This clonotype was seen at least ten times. This chain uses TRBV7-9 with TRBJ2-3; D is unclear. Germline lookup yields CDR1 SEHNR and CDR2 FQNEAQ (reference sequence). The CDR3 length is 13 residues. V was trimmed by 6 bases and J by 6 bases, leaving 13 bases between them. DNA of the CDR3: TGTGCCAGCAGTTCCATCCGGGCCGATACGCAGTATTTT. Amino acid sequence: CASSSIRADTQYF.

The chain is built from TRBV5-1 and TRBJ2-7, with D tentatively TRBD1 (5 bases). Germline V lookup: CDR1 SGHRS, CDR2 YFSETQ. This CDR3 spans 13 amino acids. Trimming cost V 5 bases and J 6 bases, with 15 bases left between them. The CDR3 DNA sequence: TGCGCCAGCAGTTTACTCCCAAGGGGCGAGCAGTACTTC. Its protein product is CASSLLPRGEQYF.

This chain connects TRBV12-3 or TRBV12-4 to TRBJ1-2; D is undetermined. The CDR3 runs to 14 residues. Trimming removed 3 bases from V and 8 bases from J, with 16 bases in between. The CDR3 region has the DNA TGTGCCAGCAGTTTGAGTTACACCCGGTCCGGCTACACCTTC. Translated, it gives CASSLSYTRSGYTF.

The rearrangement joins TRBV6-1 to TRBJ1-1; no clear D. Germline CDR1 is MNHNS and CDR2 is SASEGT. The CDR3 contains 12 residues. Trimming took off 3 bases at V and 4 bases at J, with 6 bases between the two ends. CDR3 sequence: CASSEAGTEAFF. The DNA of the CDR3 is TGTGCCAGCAGTGAGGCGGGCACTGAAGCTTTCTTT.

V and J are TRBV6-2 or TRBV6-3 and TRBJ2-5; 7 nucleotides agree with TRBD2. The CDR3 runs to 15 residues. Per the germline V gene, CDR1 is MNHEY and CDR2 is SVGEGT. Trimming at V came to 9 bases and at J to 0 bases, leaving 10 bases not matched to a gene. The CDR3 reads CASERLADYQETQYF. The DNA for the CDR3 is TGTGCCAGTGAGAGGCTAGCGGACTACCAAGAGACCCAGTACTTC.

This clonotype was found many times. The V call is TRBV5-5, the J call TRBJ1-5, with D possibly TRBD1 on 6 matching bases. Germline V gene data show CDR1 as SGHKS and CDR2 as YYEKEE (reference sequence). CDR3 length equals 14 residues. Trimming cost V 0 bases and J 4 bases, with 8 bases left between them. The CDR3 spells CASSLEQGNQPQHF. The CDR3 nucleotides are TGTGCCAGCAGCTTGGAACAGGGTAATCAGCCCCAGCATTTT.

The rearrangement uses TRBV29-1 and TRBJ2-5; perhaps TRBD1 as D (6 bases). Trimming pared 4 bases from V and 5 bases from J, leaving 11 bases between. Germline V gene data show CDR1 as SQVTM and CDR2 as ANQGSEA. The CDR3 has 12 amino acids. The CDR3 nucleotides read TGCAGCGTTGCCGGACAGTCGGAGACCCAGTACTTC. As protein: CSVAGQSETQYF.

The chain recombines TRBV20-1 with TRBJ2-1; 7 bases fit TRBD2. After removal of 0 bases from V and 5 bases from J, the junction contained 16 bases not matched to a gene. The CDR3 spans 18 residues. Germline loops: CDR1 DFQATT, CDR2 SNEGSKA (reference sequence). The CDR3 reads CSARDEIRGGPHHNEQFF. CDR3 coding DNA: TGCAGTGCTAGAGACGAGATCCGCGGGGGTCCACACCACAATGAGCAGTTCTTC.

This clonotype has a handful of counts. The chain uses TRBV20-1 and TRBJ2-7; 9 nucleotides align to TRBD2. V shed 3 bases, J shed 6 bases, and the junction held 9 bases outside the gene matches. Germline CDR1 DFQATT, CDR2 SNEGSKA (reference sequence). The CDR3 totals 14 residues. The CDR3 is CSASRLAGNREQYF. The DNA of the CDR3 is TGCAGTGCTAGTAGGCTAGCGGGGAATCGCGAGCAGTACTTC.

This clonotype was seen only a few times. This chain uses TRBV3-1 with TRBJ2-1; the D call may be TRBD1 or TRBD2 (5 bases each). CDR3 length equals 13 residues. The germline gives CDR1 LGHDT, CDR2 YNNKEL (reference sequence). With 5 bases removed from V and 10 bases from J, the gap between germline ends came to 15 bases. The DNA for the CDR3 is TGTGCCAGCAGCATAGGTGGGGGTTCAGAGCAGTTCTTC. Protein product: CASSIGGGSEQFF.

This clonotype showed up many times. J is TRBJ2-1 and V is TRBV20-1; 12 nucleotides match TRBD2. Looked up from germline, CDR1 is DFQATT and CDR2 is SNEGSKA (reference sequence). This CDR3 has 16 amino acids. Losses at the gene ends were 3 bases for V and 8 bases for J; bases not matched to a gene: 11. The CDR3 DNA sequence: TGCAGTGCTAGGGGCACTAGCGGGAGGTTCAGCGATGAGCAGTTCTTC. Encoded protein: CSARGTSGRFSDEQFF.

The V and J genes are TRBV20-1 and TRBJ2-7, with 9 nucleotides matching TRBD2. The CDR3 consists of 13 residues. V lost 8 bases to trimming and J lost 6 bases; unmatched junction nucleotides: 11. The germline CDR1 and CDR2 sequences are DFQATT and SNEGSKA (reference sequence). CDR3 region: CSPLSGLAAEQYF. The CDR3 region has the DNA TGCAGTCCATTATCGGGACTAGCAGCCGAGCAGTACTTC.

This rearrangement joins TRBV13 to TRBJ2-2, with D maybe TRBD2 (6 bases). The V gene lost 3 bases and the J gene lost 5 bases, with 13 bases spanning the gap. The CDR3 sequence is 15 residues long. Germline loops: CDR1 PRHDT, CDR2 FYEKMQ (reference sequence). CDR3 amino acids: CASSFGQGLTGELFF. CDR3 nucleotides: TGTGCCAGCAGCTTCGGCCAAGGACTAACCGGGGAGCTGTTTTTT. The full variable domain, with the rest looked up from reference TRBV13 and TRBJ2-2, is AAGVIQSPRHLIKEKRETATLKCYPIPRHDTVYWYQQGPGQDPQFLISFYEKMQSDKGSIPDRFSAQQFSDYHSELNMSSLELGDSALYFCASSFGQGLTGELFFGEGSRLTVL.